This T cell receptor beta chain is from a study of radiotherapy plus CTLA-4 blockade in lung cancer (dated by TCRdb to about 2018). Regarding the complete study: Among the enrolled patients, about 19% had an objective response, and roughly 30% reached disease control.

The library was produced with the immunoSEQ multiplex PCR assay. TCRdb provides this immuneACCESS table in a form limited to in-frame rearrangements. Some clones are lacking; in checked studies, under half of them reflect an unresolved V gene, and why the rest are absent is not known. For this sample there are fewer than 100,000 clones; around four fifths appear just once. The leading ten clones occupy 0.75% to 0.95% of the sample. What the authors observed across the whole study: Increased serum interferon-beta after radiation, together with early dynamic changes in blood T cell clones, were reported to be the strongest predictors of response. TCR clones derived from tumors expanded in peripheral blood after treatment with radiotherapy and ipilimumab.

Turning to this clone: Its antigen is still unknown. One base away there is no much larger clone; base qualities are not given.

Focal radiation therapy combined with CTLA-4 blockade (ipilimumab) was tested in patients with chemo-refractory metastatic non-small-cell lung cancer. Source: peripheral blood, taken from a patient treated with radiotherapy plus ipilimumab. This clonotype originated in a human donor with non-small cell lung cancer who had stable disease on radiotherapy plus ipilimumab.

The nucleotide sequence reads TGTGCCAGCACCGTGTTGCGGGGAGAGACCCAGTACTTC. The encoded protein is CASTVLRGETQYF. The receptor chain draws on TRBV2 and TRBJ2-5; D gene: possibly TRBD2, on 6 matching bases. Taken from the germline V gene, the CDR1 and CDR2 loops are SNHLY and FYNNEI. Counted from cysteine to phenylalanine, this CDR3 has 13 amino acids. The sequence is cut down to CDR3 DNA, 39 bases in frame from base 1. Between the V and J ends, shortened by 7 bases and 4 bases respectively, the junction contains 13 bases.